This T cell receptor beta chain stems from a study of technical replicates of blood from several donors. Clones were read by immunoSEQ multiplex PCR, and TCRdb kept only the in-frame ones, dropping some. The sample carries under 90,000 clones, around 97% recorded once. The germline V gene encodes CDR1 SGHTA and CDR2 FQGNSA. The CDR3 has 15 residues. V lost 0 bases to trimming and J lost 6 bases, with 13 bases between them. This receptor was identified in a human donor in good health. Sequencing used T cells isolated from PBMCs. The J gene is TRBJ2-3, the V gene TRBV7-2; D gene ambiguous. Written as DNA, the CDR3 is TGTGCCAGCAGCTTAGCCCCCAGTTCGCCGGATACGCAGTATTTT. Amino acid sequence: CASSLAPSSPDTQYF.